Listed below are T cell receptor beta chains from one sample, sequenced in a study of shared clonotypes between healthy human individuals. Generated by immunoSEQ multiplex PCR, the TCRdb table keeps only in-frame clones and is missing some. This repertoire shows a few hundred thousand clones, roughly 97% found once; its top ten account for around 0.057%. The sample was naive CD4+ T cells sorted from blood. The receptors here all came from a woman in her thirties in good health. CDR3s include the opening cysteine and the closing phenylalanine or tryptophan. A D gene is named only where the DNA matches it firmly. Expanded clones get a size class; other rows say once, few or many, or leave the size out.

-,TRBJ1-3,-,TRBV18,CASSPQGSGNTIYF,TGTGCCAGCTCACCACAGGGTTCTGGAAACACCATATATTTT
TRBD2,TRBJ2-3,-,TRBV28,CASSLSFGLAGTTDTQYF,TGTGCCAGCAGTTTAAGTTTTGGACTAGCGGGGACCACAGATACGCAGTATTTT
TRBD1,TRBJ2-1,-,TRBV29-1,CSATGGGDEQFF,TGCAGCGCGACAGGGGGAGGTGATGAGCAGTTCTTC
-,TRBJ2-2,-,TRBV14,CASSSYNTGELFF,TGTGCCAGCAGCTCATATAACACCGGGGAGCTGTTTTTT
TRBD2,TRBJ2-7,-,TRBV5-1,CASSLAGTSVPYEQYF,TGCGCCAGCAGCTTGGCGGGGACTAGCGTTCCCTACGAGCAGTACTTC
TRBD1,TRBJ1-2,-,TRBV4-1,CASSQSGQGAFTF,TGCGCCAGCAGCCAAAGTGGACAGGGGGCCTTCACCTTC
-,TRBJ2-5,-,TRBV28,CASSLVARAKTQYF,TGTGCCAGCAGTTTAGTTGCCAGAGCGAAGACCCAGTACTTC
-,TRBJ2-7,-,TRBV28,CASSFLTAYEQYF,TGTGCCAGCAGTTTTTTGACCGCATACGAGCAGTACTTC
TRBD1,TRBJ2-7,-,TRBV6-1,CASSEYSRQGNKHEQYF,TGTGCCAGCAGTGAATACTCCCGACAGGGGAATAAGCACGAGCAGTACTTC
-,TRBJ2-5,-,TRBV10-1,CASSEGGQETQYF,TGCGCCAGCAGTGAGGGCGGCCAAGAGACCCAGTACTTC
-,TRBJ2-5,-,TRBV7-9,CASSFSQETQYF,TGTGCCAGCAGCTTCTCCCAAGAGACCCAGTACTTC
-,TRBJ2-2,-,TRBV11-3,CASSPGPNTGELFF,TGTGCCAGCAGCCCGGGACCGAACACCGGGGAGCTGTTTTTT
TRBD1,TRBJ1-5,-,TRBV18,CASSPTGGGSNQPQHF,TGTGCCAGCTCACCCACAGGGGGGGGGAGCAATCAGCCCCAGCATTTT
-,TRBJ1-5,few,TRBV19,CASKHSGGGNQPQHF,TGTGCCAGTAAACACAGCGGGGGAGGCAATCAGCCCCAGCATTTT
-,TRBJ2-7,-,TRBV30,CAWSVLGEDEQYF,TGTGCCTGGAGTGTACTGGGGGAAGACGAGCAGTACTTC
-,TRBJ2-1,-,TRBV5-1,CASMWYGTDEQFF,TGCGCCAGCATGTGGTATGGGACCGATGAGCAGTTCTTC
TRBD2,TRBJ2-7,few,TRBV5-1,CASRLAGDHEQYF,TGCGCCAGCAGACTAGCGGGAGACCACGAGCAGTACTTC
TRBD2,TRBJ2-2,-,TRBV5-1,CASTYEAGIGTGELFF,TGCGCCAGCACCTATGAAGCGGGAATAGGAACCGGGGAGCTGTTTTTT
-,TRBJ1-2,-,TRBV4-2,CASSQDAERSGYTF,TGTGCCAGCAGCCAAGATGCAGAGAGGTCTGGCTACACCTTC
-,TRBJ1-5,-,TRBV6-6,CASKPGPENPPQHF,TGTGCCAGCAAACCGGGGCCAGAGAACCCGCCCCAGCATTTT
-,TRBJ1-3,-,TRBV28,CASSLLRVSSGNTIYF,TGTGCCAGCAGTCTCTTGCGTGTGAGCTCTGGAAACACCATATATTTT
-,TRBJ1-6,-,TRBV30,CAWSGQGGHSPLHF,TGTGCCTGGAGTGGTCAGGGCGGTCATTCACCCCTCCACTTT
TRBD2,TRBJ2-1,-,TRBV11-2,CASSLPGLAGVSEQFF,TGTGCCAGCAGCTTACCGGGACTAGCGGGAGTAAGTGAGCAGTTCTTC
TRBD1,TRBJ2-3,-,TRBV7-8,CASSLGDRTTDTQYF,TGTGCCAGCAGCTTAGGGGACAGGACCACAGATACGCAGTATTTT
-,TRBJ2-3,-,TRBV7-9,CASIIQGRTDTQYF,TGTGCCAGCATCATACAGGGGAGGACAGATACGCAGTATTTT
TRBD1,TRBJ2-1,-,TRBV18,CASSPGQGRSEQFF,TGTGCCAGCTCACCTGGACAGGGCCGTAGTGAGCAGTTCTTC
TRBD1,TRBJ2-5,-,TRBV27,CASSPKGTVQETQYF,TGTGCCAGCAGTCCCAAAGGGACAGTACAAGAGACCCAGTACTTC